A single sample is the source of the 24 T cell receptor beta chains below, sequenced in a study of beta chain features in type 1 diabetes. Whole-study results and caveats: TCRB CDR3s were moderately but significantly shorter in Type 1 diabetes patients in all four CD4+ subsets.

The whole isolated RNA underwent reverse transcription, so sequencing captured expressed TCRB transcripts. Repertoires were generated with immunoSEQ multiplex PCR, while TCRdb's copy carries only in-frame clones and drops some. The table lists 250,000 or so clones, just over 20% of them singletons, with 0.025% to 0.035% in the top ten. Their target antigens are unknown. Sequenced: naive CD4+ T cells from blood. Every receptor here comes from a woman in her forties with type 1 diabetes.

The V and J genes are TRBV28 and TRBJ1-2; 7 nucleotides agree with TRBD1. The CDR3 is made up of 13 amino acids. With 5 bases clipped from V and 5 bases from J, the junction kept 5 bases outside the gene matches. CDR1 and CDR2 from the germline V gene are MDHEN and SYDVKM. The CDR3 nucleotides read TGTGCCAGCAGTCCGGACAGGACGTATGGCTACACCTTC. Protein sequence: CASSPDRTYGYTF.

This chain's CDR3 is CSARQDTEAFF. CDR3 coding DNA: TGCAGCGCCAGACAGGACACTGAAGCTTTCTTT. V is TRBV29-1 and J is TRBJ1-1; the D gene is possibly TRBD1 (6 bases). In germline, CDR1 is SQVTM, CDR2 ANQGSEA. Trimming cost V 7 bases and J 3 bases, with 9 bases left between them. This CDR3 spans 11 amino acids. Together with reference TRBV29-1 and TRBJ1-1, the CDR3 gives the full variable domain: SAVISQKPSRDICQRGTSLTIQCQVDSQVTMMFWYRQQPGQSLTLIATANQGSEATYESGFVIDKFPISRPNLTFSTLTVSNMSPEDSSIYLCSARQDTEAFFGQGTRLTVV.

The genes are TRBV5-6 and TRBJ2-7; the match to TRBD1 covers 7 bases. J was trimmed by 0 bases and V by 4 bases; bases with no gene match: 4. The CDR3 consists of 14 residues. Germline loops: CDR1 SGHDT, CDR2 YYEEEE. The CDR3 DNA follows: TGTGCCAGCAGCCAGGGACAGCCCTCCTACGAGCAGTACTTC. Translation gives CASSQGQPSYEQYF.

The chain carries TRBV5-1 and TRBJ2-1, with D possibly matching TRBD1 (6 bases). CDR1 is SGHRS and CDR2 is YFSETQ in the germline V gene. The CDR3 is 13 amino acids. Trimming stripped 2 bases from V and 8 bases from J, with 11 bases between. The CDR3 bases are TGCGCCAGCAGCTTAGGGGACATCGATGAGCAGTTCTTC. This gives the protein CASSLGDIDEQFF.

CDR3 residues: CASTTSGDTQYF. The CDR3 nucleotides read TGTGCCAGCACTACCTCGGGAGATACGCAGTATTTT. This chain links TRBV6-5 with TRBJ2-3; no clear D. V dropped 7 bases and J dropped 5 bases, with 10 bases sitting between them. The length of the CDR3 is 12 residues. CDR1 MNHEY and CDR2 SVGAGI come from the germline V gene.

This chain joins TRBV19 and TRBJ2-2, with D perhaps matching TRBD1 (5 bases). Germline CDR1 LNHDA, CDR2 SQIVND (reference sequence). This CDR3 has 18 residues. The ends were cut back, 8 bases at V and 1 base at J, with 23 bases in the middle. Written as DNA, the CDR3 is TGTGCCAGTCGTGGGGCCCCCCCCCGGCGGAAGAACACCGGGGAGCTGTTTTTT. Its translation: CASRGAPPRRKNTGELFF.

CDR3 in amino acids: CASSMKATLYEQYF. Written as DNA, the CDR3 is TGTGCCAGTAGTATGAAAGCGACGCTCTACGAGCAGTACTTC. The chain couples TRBV19 to TRBJ2-7; D is ambiguous. The CDR3 length is 14 residues. V dropped 3 bases and J dropped 3 bases, with 12 bases sitting between them. Germline V CDR1 and CDR2: LNHDA, SQIVND (reference sequence).

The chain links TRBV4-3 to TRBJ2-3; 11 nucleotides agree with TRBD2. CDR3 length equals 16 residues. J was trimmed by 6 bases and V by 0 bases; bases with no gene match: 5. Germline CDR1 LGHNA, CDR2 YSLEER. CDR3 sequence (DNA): TGCGCCAGCAGCCAAGATTTAGCGGGAGGGCAGGATACGCAGTATTTT. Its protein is CASSQDLAGGQDTQYF.

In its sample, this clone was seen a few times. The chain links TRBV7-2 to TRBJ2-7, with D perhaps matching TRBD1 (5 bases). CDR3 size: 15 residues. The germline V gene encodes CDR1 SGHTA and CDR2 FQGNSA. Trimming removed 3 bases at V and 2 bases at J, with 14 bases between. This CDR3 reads CASSLGLRVPYEQYF. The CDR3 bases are TGTGCCAGCAGCTTGGGCCTCAGGGTTCCCTACGAGCAGTACTTC.

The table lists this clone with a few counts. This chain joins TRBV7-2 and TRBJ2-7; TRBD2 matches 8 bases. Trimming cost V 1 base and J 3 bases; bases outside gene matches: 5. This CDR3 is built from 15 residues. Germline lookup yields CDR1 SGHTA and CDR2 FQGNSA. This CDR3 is CASSLDGTSVYEQYF. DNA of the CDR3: TGTGCCAGCAGCTTAGACGGGACTAGTGTCTACGAGCAGTACTTC.

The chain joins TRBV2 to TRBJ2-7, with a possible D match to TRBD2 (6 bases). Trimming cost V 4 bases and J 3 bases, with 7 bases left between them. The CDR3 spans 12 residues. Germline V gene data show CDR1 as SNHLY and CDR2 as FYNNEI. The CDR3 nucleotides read TGTGCCAGCAGTGGGGAGGTCTACGAGCAGTACTTC. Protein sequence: CASSGEVYEQYF.

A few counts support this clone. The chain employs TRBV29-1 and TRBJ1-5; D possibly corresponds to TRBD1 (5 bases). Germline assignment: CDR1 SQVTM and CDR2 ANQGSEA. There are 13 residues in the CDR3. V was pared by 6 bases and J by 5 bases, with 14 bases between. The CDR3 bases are TGCAGCGTGGCCAGGGCAAGCGATCAGCCCCAGCATTTT. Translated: CSVARASDQPQHF.

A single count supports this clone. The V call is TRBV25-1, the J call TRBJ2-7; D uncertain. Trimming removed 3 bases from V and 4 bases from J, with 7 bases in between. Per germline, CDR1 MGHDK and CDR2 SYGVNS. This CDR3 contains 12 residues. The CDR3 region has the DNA TGTGCCAGCAGTGATAGTTTTTACGAGCAGTACTTC. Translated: CASSDSFYEQYF.

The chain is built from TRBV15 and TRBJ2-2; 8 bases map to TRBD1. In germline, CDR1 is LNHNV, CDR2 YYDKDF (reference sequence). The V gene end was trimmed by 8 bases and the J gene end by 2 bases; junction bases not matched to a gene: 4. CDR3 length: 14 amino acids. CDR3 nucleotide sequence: TGTGCCACCGCAGGGGGCCTAAACACCGGGGAGCTGTTTTTT. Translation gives CATAGGLNTGELFF.

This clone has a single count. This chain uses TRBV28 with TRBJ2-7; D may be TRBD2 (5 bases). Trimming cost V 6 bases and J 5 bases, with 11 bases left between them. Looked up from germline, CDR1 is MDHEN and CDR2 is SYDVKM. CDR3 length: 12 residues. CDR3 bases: TGTGCCAGCAGCTCGGGGTCCAACGAGCAGTACTTC. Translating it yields CASSSGSNEQYF.

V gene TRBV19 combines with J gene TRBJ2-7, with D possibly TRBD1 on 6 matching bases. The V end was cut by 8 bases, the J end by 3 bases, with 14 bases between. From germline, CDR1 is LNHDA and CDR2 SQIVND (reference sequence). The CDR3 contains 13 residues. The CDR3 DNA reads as TGTGCCAGTGGCCTCCGGACAGACTACGAGCAGTACTTC. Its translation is CASGLRTDYEQYF.

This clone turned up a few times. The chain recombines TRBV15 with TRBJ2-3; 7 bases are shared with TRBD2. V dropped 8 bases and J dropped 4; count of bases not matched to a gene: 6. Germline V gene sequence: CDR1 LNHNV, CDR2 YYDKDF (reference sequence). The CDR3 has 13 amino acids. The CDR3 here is CATWGRGADTQYF. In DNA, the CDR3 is TGTGCCACCTGGGGGAGGGGAGCAGATACGCAGTATTTT.

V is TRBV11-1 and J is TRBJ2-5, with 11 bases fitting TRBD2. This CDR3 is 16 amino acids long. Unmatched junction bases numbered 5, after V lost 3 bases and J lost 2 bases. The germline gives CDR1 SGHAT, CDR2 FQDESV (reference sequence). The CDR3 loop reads CASSFPTSGTQETQYF. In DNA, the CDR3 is TGTGCCAGCAGCTTCCCGACTAGCGGGACTCAAGAGACCCAGTACTTC. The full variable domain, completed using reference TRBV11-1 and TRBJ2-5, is EAEVAQSPRYKITEKSQAVAFWCDPISGHATLYWYRQILGQGPELLVQFQDESVVDDSQLPKDRFSAERLKGVDSTLKIQPAELGDSAMYLCASSFPTSGTQETQYFGPGTRLLVL.

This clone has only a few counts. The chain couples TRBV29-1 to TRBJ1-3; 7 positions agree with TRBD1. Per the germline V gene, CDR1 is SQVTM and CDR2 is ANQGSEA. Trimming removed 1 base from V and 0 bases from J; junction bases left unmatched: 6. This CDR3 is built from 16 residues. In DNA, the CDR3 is TGCAGCGTTGAAGGACGGGACAGTGGCTCTGGAAACACCATATATTTT. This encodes CSVEGRDSGSGNTIYF.

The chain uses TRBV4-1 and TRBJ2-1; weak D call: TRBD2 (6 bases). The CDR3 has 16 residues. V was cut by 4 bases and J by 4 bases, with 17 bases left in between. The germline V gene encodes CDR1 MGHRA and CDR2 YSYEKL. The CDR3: CASSPQYGGKYNEQFF. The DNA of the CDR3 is TGCGCCAGCAGCCCCCAGTACGGGGGAAAGTACAATGAGCAGTTCTTC.

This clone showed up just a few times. CDR3 sequence reads: CASSSYRGLSNQPQHF. Here the CDR3 DNA reads TGTGCCAGCAGCTCCTACAGGGGGCTAAGCAATCAGCCCCAGCATTTT. The genes are TRBV5-6 and TRBJ1-5; the match to TRBD1 covers 9 bases. V trimming: 3 bases; J trimming: 1 base; junction bases outside the gene matches: 5. In germline, CDR1 is SGHDT, CDR2 YYEEEE. The CDR3 consists of 16 residues.

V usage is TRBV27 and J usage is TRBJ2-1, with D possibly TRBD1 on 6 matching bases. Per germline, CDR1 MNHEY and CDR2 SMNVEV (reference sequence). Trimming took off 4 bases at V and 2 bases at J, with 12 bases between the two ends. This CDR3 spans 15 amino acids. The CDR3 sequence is CASSYDRFPYNEQFF. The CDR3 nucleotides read TGTGCCAGCAGTTACGACAGGTTTCCCTACAATGAGCAGTTCTTC.

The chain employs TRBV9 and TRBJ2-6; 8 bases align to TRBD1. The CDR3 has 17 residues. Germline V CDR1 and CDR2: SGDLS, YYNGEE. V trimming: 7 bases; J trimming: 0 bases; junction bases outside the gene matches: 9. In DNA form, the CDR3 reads TGTGCCAGCTCCCGGGACAGGCCCCGCTCTGGGGCCAACGTCCTGACTTTC. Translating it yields CASSRDRPRSGANVLTF.

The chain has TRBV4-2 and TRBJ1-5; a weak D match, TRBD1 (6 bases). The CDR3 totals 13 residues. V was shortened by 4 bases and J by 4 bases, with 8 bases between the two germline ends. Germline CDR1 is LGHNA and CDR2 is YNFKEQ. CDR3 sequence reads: CASSRQVNQPQHF. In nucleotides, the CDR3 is TGTGCCAGCAGCCGACAGGTTAATCAGCCCCAGCATTTT.